The T cell receptor (beta chain) under discussion was sequenced for a study of regulatory T cells in long-lasting Graves disease. V gave up 8 bases and J gave up 3 bases, with 10 bases separating them. CDR3 size: 12 residues. CDR1 and CDR2 (germline): MDHEN, SYDVKM. HTBI primers from iRepertoire and Arm-PCR of CDR3 regions yielded the TCR beta libraries. TCRdb reanalysed the multiplex PCR reads using MiXCR and keeps one entry per CDR3 protein. The sample yields 540,000 or so distinct CDR3 sequences, roughly 13% seen once. Noted time point: newly diagnosed GD, antithyroid drugs for less than 3 months. The TCR library was prepared using RNA isolated from PBMCs. The same sample was also studied in work on T cells in Graves' hyperthyroidism and ophthalmopathy.

This sequence joins TRBV28 and TRBJ1-1; D call uncertain. The sequence was obtained from a man aged 30 to 39 with Graves disease. Here the sequenced sample was peripheral blood mononuclear cells (PBMCs), taken at new diagnosis, from a patient treated with antithyroid drugs. The CDR3: CASEGWDTEAFF. For the CDR3, the DNA is TGTGCCAGCGAGGGATGGGACACTGAAGCTTTCTTT.